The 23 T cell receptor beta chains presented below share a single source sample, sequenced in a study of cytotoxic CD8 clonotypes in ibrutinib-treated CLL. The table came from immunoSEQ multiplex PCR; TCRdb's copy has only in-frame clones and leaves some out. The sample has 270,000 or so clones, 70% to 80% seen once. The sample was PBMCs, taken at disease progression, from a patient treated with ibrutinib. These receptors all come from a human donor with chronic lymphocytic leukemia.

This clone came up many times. The CDR3 loop reads CASSLAGLGADNSPLHF. The DNA for the CDR3 is TGTGCCAGCAGCTTAGCGGGCCTGGGGGCCGATAATTCACCCCTCCACTTT. This chain connects TRBV7-6 to TRBJ1-6; the D gene is possibly TRBD1 (6 bases). Germline CDR1 SGHVS, CDR2 FNYEAQ. The CDR3 contains 17 residues. V was shortened by 0 bases and J by 5 bases, with 14 bases between the two germline ends.

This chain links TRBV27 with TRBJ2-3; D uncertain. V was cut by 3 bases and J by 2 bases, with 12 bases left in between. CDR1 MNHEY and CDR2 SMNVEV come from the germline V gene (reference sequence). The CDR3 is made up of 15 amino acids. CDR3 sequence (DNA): TGTGCCAGCAGTTTGGTGGGCAGCTACACAGATACGCAGTATTTT. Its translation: CASSLVGSYTDTQYF.

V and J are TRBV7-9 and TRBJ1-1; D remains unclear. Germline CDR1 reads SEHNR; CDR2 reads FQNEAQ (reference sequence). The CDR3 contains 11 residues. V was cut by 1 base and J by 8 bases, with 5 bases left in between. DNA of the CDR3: TGTGCCAGCAGCTTAGGTGAAGAAGCTTTCTTT. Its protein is CASSLGEEAFF.

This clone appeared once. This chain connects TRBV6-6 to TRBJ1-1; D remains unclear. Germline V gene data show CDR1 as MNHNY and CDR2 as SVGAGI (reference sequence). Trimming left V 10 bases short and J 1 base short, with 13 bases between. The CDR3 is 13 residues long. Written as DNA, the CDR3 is TGTGCCACCAAAGAAGGCGGGAACACTGAAGCTTTCTTT. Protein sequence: CATKEGGNTEAFF.

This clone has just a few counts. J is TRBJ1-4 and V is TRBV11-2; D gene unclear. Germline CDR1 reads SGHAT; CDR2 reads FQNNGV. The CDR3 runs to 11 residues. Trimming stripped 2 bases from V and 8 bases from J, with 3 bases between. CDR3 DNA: TGTGCCAGCAGCTTAACGGAAAAACTGTTTTTT. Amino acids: CASSLTEKLFF.

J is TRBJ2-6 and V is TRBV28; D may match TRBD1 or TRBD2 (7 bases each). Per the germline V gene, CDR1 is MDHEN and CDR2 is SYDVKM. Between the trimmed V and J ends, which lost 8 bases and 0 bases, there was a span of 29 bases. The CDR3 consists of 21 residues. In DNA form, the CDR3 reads TGTGCCAGCCTAACCTCCAGGGGGAGGGCCCGCCTCAACTCTGGGGCCAACGTCCTGACTTTC. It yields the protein CASLTSRGRARLNSGANVLTF.

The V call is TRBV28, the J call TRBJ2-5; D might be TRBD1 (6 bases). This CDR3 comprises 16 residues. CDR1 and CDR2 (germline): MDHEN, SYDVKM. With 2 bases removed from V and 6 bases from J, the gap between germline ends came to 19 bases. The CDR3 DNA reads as TGTGCCAGCAGTTTAAGACGAGCAGGGGTACCCAAGACCCAGTACTTC. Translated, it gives CASSLRRAGVPKTQYF.

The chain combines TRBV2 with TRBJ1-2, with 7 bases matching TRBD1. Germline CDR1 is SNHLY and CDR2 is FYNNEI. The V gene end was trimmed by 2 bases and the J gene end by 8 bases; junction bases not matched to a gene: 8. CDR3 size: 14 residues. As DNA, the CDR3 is TGTGCCAGCAGTGAACGACAGGGACCCAGGGGCTACACCTTC. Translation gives CASSERQGPRGYTF.

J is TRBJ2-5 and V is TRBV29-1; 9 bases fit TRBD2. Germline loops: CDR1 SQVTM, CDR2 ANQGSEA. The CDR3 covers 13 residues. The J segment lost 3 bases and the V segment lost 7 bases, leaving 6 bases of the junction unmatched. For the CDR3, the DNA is TGCAGCGGGGGACTAGCCAGAAAAGAGACCCAGTACTTC. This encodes CSGGLARKETQYF.

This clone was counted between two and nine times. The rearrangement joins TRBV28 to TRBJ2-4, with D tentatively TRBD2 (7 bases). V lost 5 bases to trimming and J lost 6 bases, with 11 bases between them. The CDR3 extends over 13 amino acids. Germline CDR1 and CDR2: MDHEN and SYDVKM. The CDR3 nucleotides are TGTGCCAGCAGTCCCCGGGGGGCAAACATTCAGTACTTC. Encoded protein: CASSPRGANIQYF.

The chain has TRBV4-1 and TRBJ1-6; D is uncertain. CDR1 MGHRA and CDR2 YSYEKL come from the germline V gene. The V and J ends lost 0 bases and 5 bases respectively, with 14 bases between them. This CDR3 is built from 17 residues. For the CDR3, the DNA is TGCGCCAGCAGCCAAGATCGGTCCCATCGTGATAATTCACCCCTCCACTTT. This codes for CASSQDRSHRDNSPLHF.

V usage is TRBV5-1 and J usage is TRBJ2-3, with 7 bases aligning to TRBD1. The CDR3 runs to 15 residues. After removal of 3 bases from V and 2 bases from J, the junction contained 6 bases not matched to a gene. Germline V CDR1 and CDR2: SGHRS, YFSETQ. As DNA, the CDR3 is TGCGCCAGCAGCTACACAGGGGTGATCACAGATACGCAGTATTTT. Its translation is CASSYTGVITDTQYF.

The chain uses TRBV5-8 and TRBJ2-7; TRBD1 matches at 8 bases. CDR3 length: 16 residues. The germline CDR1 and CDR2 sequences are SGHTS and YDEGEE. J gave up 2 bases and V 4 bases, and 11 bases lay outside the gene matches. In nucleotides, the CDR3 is TGTGCCAGCAGCAGCAGGGACAGGCCTACTCCCTACGAGCAGTACTTC. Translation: CASSSRDRPTPYEQYF.

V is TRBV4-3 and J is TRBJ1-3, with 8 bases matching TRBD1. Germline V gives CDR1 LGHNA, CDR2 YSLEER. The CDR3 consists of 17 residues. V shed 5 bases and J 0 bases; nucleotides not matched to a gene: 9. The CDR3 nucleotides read TGCGCCAGCAGCGGATGGACAGGGCCCAGCTCTGGAAACACCATATATTTT. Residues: CASSGWTGPSSGNTIYF.

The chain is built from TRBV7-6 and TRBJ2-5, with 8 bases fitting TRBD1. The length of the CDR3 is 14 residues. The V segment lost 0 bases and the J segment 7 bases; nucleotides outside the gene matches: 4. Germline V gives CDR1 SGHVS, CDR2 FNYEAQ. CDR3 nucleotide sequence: TGTGCCAGCAGCTTAGCAGACAGGGGTGGGACCCAGTACTTC. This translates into CASSLADRGGTQYF.

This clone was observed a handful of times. CDR3 sequence: CASSKDSYNEQFF. The CDR3 DNA sequence: TGTGCCAGCAGCAAAGACAGCTACAATGAGCAGTTCTTC. V is TRBV6-5 and J is TRBJ2-1, with D maybe TRBD1 (5 bases). Trimming stripped 6 bases from V and 3 bases from J, with 9 bases between. CDR1 MNHEY and CDR2 SVGAGI come from the germline V gene. The CDR3 extends over 13 amino acids.

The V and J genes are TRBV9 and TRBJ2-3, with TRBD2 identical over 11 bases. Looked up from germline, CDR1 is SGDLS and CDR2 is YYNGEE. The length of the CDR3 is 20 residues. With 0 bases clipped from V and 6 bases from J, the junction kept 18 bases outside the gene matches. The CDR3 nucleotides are TGTGCCAGCAGCGTAGACGGGGCCTGGGGTAGCGGGGGGGCCAGGGATACGCAGTATTTT. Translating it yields CASSVDGAWGSGGARDTQYF. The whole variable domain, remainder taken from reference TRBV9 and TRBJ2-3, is DSGVTQTPKHLITATGQRVTLRCSPRSGDLSVYWYQQSLDQGLQFLIQYYNGEERAKGNILERFSAQQFPDLHSELNLSSLELGDSALYFCASSVDGAWGSGGARDTQYFGPGTRLTVL.

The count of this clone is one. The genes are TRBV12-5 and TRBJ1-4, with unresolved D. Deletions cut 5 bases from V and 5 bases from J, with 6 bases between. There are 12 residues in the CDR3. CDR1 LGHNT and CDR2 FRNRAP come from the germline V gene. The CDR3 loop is CASGLGNEKLFF. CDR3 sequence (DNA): TGTGCTAGTGGTCTGGGGAATGAAAAACTGTTTTTT.

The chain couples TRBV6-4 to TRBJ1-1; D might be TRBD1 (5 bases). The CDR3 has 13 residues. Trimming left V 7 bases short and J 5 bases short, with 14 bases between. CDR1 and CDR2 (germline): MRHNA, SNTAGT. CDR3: CASKEFEGTEAFF. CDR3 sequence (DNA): TGTGCCAGCAAGGAGTTCGAGGGGACTGAAGCTTTCTTT.

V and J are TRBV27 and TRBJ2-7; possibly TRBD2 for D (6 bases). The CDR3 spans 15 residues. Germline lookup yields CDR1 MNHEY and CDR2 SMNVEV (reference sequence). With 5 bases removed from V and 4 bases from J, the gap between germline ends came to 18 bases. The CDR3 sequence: CASSMGLSSLYEQYF. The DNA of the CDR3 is TGTGCCAGCAGTATGGGACTGTCCTCTTTGTACGAGCAGTACTTC.

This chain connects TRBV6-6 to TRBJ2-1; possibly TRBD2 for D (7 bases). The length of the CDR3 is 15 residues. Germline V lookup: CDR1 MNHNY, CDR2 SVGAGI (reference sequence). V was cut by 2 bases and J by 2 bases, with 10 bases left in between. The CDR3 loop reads CASSYGGGAYNEQFF. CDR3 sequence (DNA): TGTGCCAGCAGTTACGGCGGGGGCGCCTACAATGAGCAGTTCTTC.

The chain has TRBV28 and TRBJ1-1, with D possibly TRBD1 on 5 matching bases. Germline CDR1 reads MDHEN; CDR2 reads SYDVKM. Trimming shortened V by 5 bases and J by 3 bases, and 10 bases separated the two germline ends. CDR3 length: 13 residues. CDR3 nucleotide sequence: TGTGCCAGCAGTGGGGGATGGGACACTGAAGCTTTCTTT. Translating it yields CASSGGWDTEAFF.

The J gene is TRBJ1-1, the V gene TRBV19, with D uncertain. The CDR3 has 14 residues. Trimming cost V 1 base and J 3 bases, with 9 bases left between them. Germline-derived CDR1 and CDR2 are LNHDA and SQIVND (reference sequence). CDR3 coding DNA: TGTGCCAGTAGTATAGTTCCGGAGGACACTGAAGCTTTCTTT. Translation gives CASSIVPEDTEAFF.